Following are 5 T cell receptor beta chains from one sample sequenced in a study of T cells in Graves' hyperthyroidism and ophthalmopathy. The CDR3 regions of TCR beta were amplified from RNA transcripts. HTBI primers were the set used in a first-round RT-PCR of the TCR CDR3. Each CDR3 protein gets one entry after TCRdb re-called the multiplex PCR reads with MiXCR. The data contain more than 350,000 distinct CDR3 sequences, approximately 15% of them seen just once; the ten biggest clones take up roughly 21%. Sequencing was performed on blood. The receptors shown here come from a woman aged 30 to 39 with Graves' ophthalmopathy.

This clonotype appeared many times. The gene calls are TRBV7-2 and TRBJ1-2; TRBD1 is a possible D gene (5 bases). Germline loops: CDR1 SGHTA, CDR2 FQGNSA. This CDR3 has 12 amino acids. V was pared by 4 bases and J by 12 bases, with 15 bases between. The CDR3 is CASSSYRQIDTF. Written as DNA, the CDR3 is TGTGCCAGCAGCTCCTACCGACAGATTGACACCTTC. Variable domain in full (rest from reference TRBV7-2 and TRBJ1-2): GAGVSQSPSNKVTEKGKDVELRCDPISGHTALYWYRQSLGQGLEFLIYFQGNSAPDKSGLPSDRFSAERTGGSVSTLTIQRTQQEDSAVYLCASSSYRQIDTFGSGTRLTVV.

This clonotype was counted only a few times. In nucleotides, the CDR3 is TGTGCCAGCAGCCAAGAGCTCCATGGGACGGTATACAATGAGCAGTTCTTC. Translation gives CASSQELHGTVYNEQFF. The chain is built from TRBV4-2 and TRBJ2-1; D could derive from TRBD1 or TRBD2 (5 bases each). Deletions cut 0 bases from V and 4 bases from J, with 16 bases between. Germline values: CDR1 LGHNA, CDR2 YNFKEQ. The CDR3 loop spans 17 amino acids.

This clonotype was detected ten times or more. Being one base from a much bigger clone, this may be a read error. This rearrangement joins TRBV20-1 to TRBJ2-3; 10 bases match TRBD2. This CDR3 has 15 amino acids. CDR1 DFQATT and CDR2 SNEGSKA come from the germline V gene (reference sequence). The CDR3 DNA follows: TGCAGTTCTAGGCTAGATTTAGCGGGGGGCTATACGCAGTATTTT. It encodes CSSRLDLAGGYTQYF.

In its sample, this clonotype was seen many times. The chain carries TRBV28 and TRBJ2-3, with TRBD2 matching over 8 bases. Per germline, CDR1 MDHEN and CDR2 SYDVKM. Unmatched junction bases numbered 17, after V lost 6 bases and J lost 3 bases. The CDR3 contains 18 residues. The chain's CDR3 is CASSTLRHRRGETDTQYF. The CDR3 DNA follows: TGTGCCAGCAGCACCCTCCGGCATCGGCGGGGGGAAACAGATACGCAGTATTTT.

This clonotype has ten or more counts. This chain uses TRBV7-2 with TRBJ1-3, with 10 bases fitting TRBD1. CDR3 length: 20 residues. V lost 1 base and J lost 4; bases outside the gene matches: 16. Germline CDR1 and CDR2: SGHTA and FQGNSA. The CDR3 DNA is TGTGCCAGCAGCTTAGTTTCCGTCCCGGGACAGGGGTGGGAAGGAAACACCATATATTTT. Protein product: CASSLVSVPGQGWEGNTIYF.